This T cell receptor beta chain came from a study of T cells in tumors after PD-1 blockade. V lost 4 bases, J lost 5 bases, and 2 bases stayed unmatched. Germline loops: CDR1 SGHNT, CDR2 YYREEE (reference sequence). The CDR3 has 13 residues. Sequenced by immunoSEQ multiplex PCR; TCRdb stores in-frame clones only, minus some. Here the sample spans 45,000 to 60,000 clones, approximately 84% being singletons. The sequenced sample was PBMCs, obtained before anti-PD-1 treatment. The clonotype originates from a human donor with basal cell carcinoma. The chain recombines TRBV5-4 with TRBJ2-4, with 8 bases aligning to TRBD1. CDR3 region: CASSPGQENIQYF. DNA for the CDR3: TGTGCCAGCAGCCCGGGACAGGAAAACATTCAGTACTTC.